A single sample gave rise to the 13 T cell receptor beta chains below, sequenced in a study of tumor-infiltrating lymphocytes in primary liver carcinoma. DNA and RNA were both co-extracted from 20-30 mg of bulk tissue that had not been sorted. Synthesis of TCR beta cDNA was carried out from approximately 500 ng total RNA with a constant-region primer. Libraries covering TCR beta were generated through three nested multiplex PCR rounds (using a slightly modified ARM-PCR). TRBV1-TRBV30 forward primers paired with a C-beta reverse primer were used in the first two PCR rounds, which ran approximately 10 cycles each. TCRdb processed the multiplex PCR reads anew with MiXCR; each CDR3 protein has one entry. The sample lists 75,000 to 80,000 distinct CDR3 sequences, 69% occurring once. Sequencing was carried out using tumor-adjacent normal liver tissue. The receptors were sampled from a man in his forties with primary liver carcinoma and hepatitis B virus infection.

This clonotype came up once. A read error is possible here, since a much larger clone lies one base away. V usage is TRBV5-6 and J usage is TRBJ1-5, with a tentative D call TRBD1 (6 bases). The length of the CDR3 is 15 residues. The germline CDR1 and CDR2 sequences are SGHDT and YYEEEE. CDR3 sequence reads: CANSSTWGGDQPQHF. CDR3 nucleotide sequence: TGTGCCAACAGCTCTACTTGGGGGGGCGATCAGCCCCAGCATTTT.

This clonotype was found a few times. The J gene is TRBJ1-2, the V gene TRBV10-3; 7 bases are a match to TRBD1. Germline V lookup: CDR1 ENHRY, CDR2 SYGVKD. J lost 7 bases, V lost 5 bases, and 10 bases had no gene match. This CDR3 has 14 residues. The CDR3 DNA reads TGTGCCATCAGTATGACAGGGCCAAGTCCTGGCTACACCTTC. Encoded protein: CAISMTGPSPGYTF.

A remark on this clonotype: One end of the junction is discordant with germline, which a read error may explain. The genes are TRBV11-2 and TRBJ2-1; D is ambiguous. The CDR3 extends over 14 amino acids. The germline V gene encodes CDR1 SGHAT and CDR2 FQNNGV. In nucleotides, the CDR3 is TGTGCCAGCAGCTTAGCGACCACCTACACTGAGCAGTTCTTC. This translates into CASSLATTYTEQFF.

CDR3 in amino acids: CASSFNTLTEAFF. The DNA for the CDR3 is TGTGCCAGCAGTTTCAACACCCTCACTGAAGCTTTCTTT. The chain recombines TRBV12-3 or TRBV12-4 with TRBJ1-1; D unresolved. CDR3 length: 13 amino acids. The germline V and J ends were trimmed by 3 bases and 4 bases, with 9 bases remaining between them.

This clonotype was recorded many times. V is TRBV7-8 and J is TRBJ2-3; 11 nucleotides agree with TRBD2. Trimming took 1 base from V and 14 from J; bases not matched to a gene: 5. Germline values: CDR1 SGHVS, CDR2 FQNEAQ. This CDR3 is built from 13 residues. The CDR3 loop reads CASSLVTSGSWYF. The CDR3 DNA reads as TGTGCCAGCAGCTTAGTAACTAGCGGGAGTTGGTATTTT.

This clonotype was counted ten times or more. The rearrangement links TRBV6-1 to TRBJ2-4, with D perhaps matching TRBD1 or TRBD2 (5 bases each). The length of the CDR3 is 15 residues. Germline assignment: CDR1 MNHNS and CDR2 SASEGT. The V gene lost 0 bases and the J gene lost 6 bases, with 12 bases spanning the gap. CDR3 sequence reads: CASSEAPGPGNIQYF. CDR3 sequence (DNA): TGTGCCAGCAGTGAAGCGCCGGGGCCCGGAAACATTCAGTACTTC.

Turning to this clonotype: This may come from a read error, since a much larger clone is one base off. V gene TRBV28 combines with J gene TRBJ1-3; no clear D gene. CDR1 and CDR2 (germline): MDHEN, SYDVKM. This CDR3 has 14 amino acids. CDR3 sequence reads: CASSPEDGGNTVYF. The CDR3 DNA sequence: TGTGCCAGCAGTCCCGAAGACGGTGGAAACACCGTATATTTT. Variable domain in full (rest from reference TRBV28 and TRBJ1-3): DVKVTQSSRYLVKRTGEKVFLECVQDMDHENMFWYRQDPGLGLRLIYFSYDVKMKEKGDIPEGYSVSREKKERFSLILESASTNQTSMYLCASSPEDGGNTVYFGEGSWLTVV.

This chain joins TRBV12-3 or TRBV12-4 and TRBJ2-1; D not resolved. Trimming took 6 bases from V and 4 from J, leaving 16 bases between them. There are 15 residues in the CDR3. CDR3 coding DNA: TGTGCCAGCAGCTACTGGGGTAGCTCATACAATGAGCAGTTCTTC. Translation gives CASSYWGSSYNEQFF.

The rearrangement joins TRBV29-1 to TRBJ2-2; D possibly corresponds to TRBD2 (6 bases). The CDR3 consists of 13 residues. The germline V gene has CDR1 SQVTM and CDR2 ANQGSEA. V was trimmed by 4 bases and J by 5 bases, leaving 11 bases between them. The chain's CDR3 is CSVGGRRTGELFF. The CDR3 DNA is TGCAGCGTTGGGGGGAGGCGGACCGGGGAGCTGTTTTTT.

As to this clonotype: The DNA is omitted, as the CDR3 cannot be located on it reliably, and the CDR3 follows TCRdb's listing. This chain links TRBV27 with TRBJ2-7; TRBD1, as called in the table, went unchecked against the DNA. The CDR3 spans 13 residues, counting both ends. Germline V gene sequence: CDR1 MNHEY, CDR2 SMNVEV (reference sequence). The CDR3 reads CANNPFGAGEQYF.

Notes on this clonotype: A much larger clone is a single base away; this may be a read error. The V call is TRBV29-1, the J call TRBJ2-5; D is possibly TRBD1 (5 bases). Germline-derived CDR1 and CDR2 are SQVTM and ANQGSEA. The CDR3 has 14 residues. In nucleotides, the CDR3 is TGCAGCGCTGAAGATGTCGGACAAGGAGAGACCCAGTACTTC. This translates into CSAEDVGQGETQYF.

This clonotype appeared many times. This chain connects TRBV5-5 to TRBJ1-1; 8 nucleotides line up with TRBD1. The CDR3 is 13 residues long. The germline CDR1 and CDR2 sequences are SGHKS and YYEKEE (reference sequence). V dropped 2 bases and J dropped 4; count of bases not matched to a gene: 1. CDR3 protein: CASSLDRGTEAFF. DNA for the CDR3: TGTGCCAGCAGCTTAGACAGGGGCACTGAAGCTTTCTTT.

This clonotype occurred a few times. Given a much more abundant clone one base away, this may be a read error. The chain has TRBV6-5 and TRBJ2-7; TRBD2 matches 7 bases. V lost 7 bases and J lost 5; bases outside the gene matches: 8. Looked up from germline, CDR1 is MNHEY and CDR2 is SVGAGI. The CDR3 is 13 amino acids. CDR3 region: CASTKGGSHEQYF. The DNA of the CDR3 is TGTGCCAGCACCAAGGGAGGGTCGCACGAGCAGTACTTC.